A selection of T cell receptor beta chains follows, all from one sample in a study of blood T cell repertoires in COVID-19. Sequencing used immunoSEQ multiplex PCR; TCRdb keeps in-frame clones, though not all of them. The sample holds more than 300,000 clones, around 91% seen once. Material for sequencing was peripheral blood. The receptors derive from a woman aged 18 to 35 who had recovered from COVID-19. CDR3s include the opening cysteine and the closing phenylalanine or tryptophan. The D gene is left open where the match is weak. Clone sizes are given selectively: once, few, many, or a class where the clone is expanded.

TRBJ2-1 | - | TRBV4-1 | - | TGCGCCACCGCCCGGGACTACAATGAGCAGTTCTTC | CATARDYNEQFF
TRBJ1-2 | - | TRBV7-9 | once | TGTGCCAGCAGCTTAGGACAGGACTATGGCTACACCTTC | CASSLGQDYGYTF
TRBJ2-1 | - | TRBV19 | - | TGTGCCAGTAGTTATGGGAGACGGGACAAGGGGTACAATGAGCAGTTCTTC | CASSYGRRDKGYNEQFF
TRBJ2-3 | TRBD1 | TRBV24-1 | - | TGTGCCACCAGCATAACAGGACAGGGCACAGATACGCAGTATTTT | CATSITGQGTDTQYF
TRBJ2-1 | TRBD2 | TRBV5-6 | - | TGTGCCAGCAGCTTGAGCGGGACGTCCTACAATGAGCAGTTCTTC | CASSLSGTSYNEQFF
TRBJ1-6 | - | TRBV9 | - | TGTGCCAGCAGCCTAGATGGCCAGGCAGGCTCACCCCTCCACTTT | CASSLDGQAGSPLHF
TRBJ2-1 | TRBD2 | TRBV10-1 | - | TGCGCCAGCAGTGAGTCGACGCTAGCGGGAGACAATGAGCAGTTCTTC | CASSESTLAGDNEQFF
TRBJ1-2 | TRBD1 | TRBV7-2 | - | TGTGCCAGCAGCTTAGTAGCCGCACAACAGGGGCCTCCCTATGGCTACACCTTC | CASSLVAAQQGPPYGYTF
TRBJ1-2 | - | TRBV4-1 | - | TGCGCCAGCAGCCAAGACTGGGCAGGCACTTATGGCTACACCTTC | CASSQDWAGTYGYTF
TRBJ1-4 | - | TRBV11-3 | - | TGTGCCAGCAGCTCAAGGGGTGAAAAACTGTTTTTT | CASSSRGEKLFF
TRBJ2-3 | - | TRBV7-2 | - | TGTGCCAGCAGCTTAAGGGCGGGGCGGACCACAGATACGCAGTATTTT | CASSLRAGRTTDTQYF
TRBJ2-2 | TRBD1 | TRBV15 | - | TGTGCCACCAGCATCTCAGGGGGCACCGGGGAGCTGTTTTTT | CATSISGGTGELFF
TRBJ1-2 | - | TRBV14 | - | TGTGCCAGCAGCCAAGTGTCCGGGAACTATGGCTACACCTTC | CASSQVSGNYGYTF
TRBJ1-1 | TRBD1 | TRBV4-1 | - | TGCGCCAGCAGCCAGCCGACAGGGGCCTACACTGAAGCTTTCTTT | CASSQPTGAYTEAFF
TRBJ2-2 | - | TRBV6-5 | once | TGTGCCAGCAGTTACTCGTACTTGGAGGGCACCGGGGAGCTGTTTTTT | CASSYSYLEGTGELFF
TRBJ2-3 | - | TRBV11-3 | - | TGTGCCAGCAGCTTAGATACTGACAAAGGGAGTACTTCCGTTACAGATACGCAGTATTTT | CASSLDTDKGSTSVTDTQYF
TRBJ1-1 | - | TRBV11-3 | few | TGTGCCAGTACGGGGGGGGTTAACACTGAAGCTTTCTTT | CASTGGVNTEAFF
TRBJ1-3 | - | TRBV5-6 | - | TGTGCCAGCAGCTTACCTGGGGCTAGCTCTGGAAACACCATATATTTT | CASSLPGASSGNTIYF
TRBJ1-1 | TRBD1 | TRBV29-1 | - | TGCAGCGCCGAGATCACAGGGGAGCGGAACACTGAAGCTTTCTTT | CSAEITGERNTEAFF
TRBJ1-5 | - | TRBV19 | - | TGTGCCAGTAGTTTCTCAGGGGTGGCGCAGCCCCAGCATTTT | CASSFSGVAQPQHF
TRBJ1-1 | - | TRBV28 | - | TGTGCCAGCAGTCTTCCCGGGATGAACACTGAAGCTTTCTTT | CASSLPGMNTEAFF